This entry lists 18 T cell receptor beta chains sequenced from one sample in a study of shared clonotypes between healthy human individuals. Generated by immunoSEQ multiplex PCR, the TCRdb table keeps only in-frame clones and is missing some. The sample holds 2 million to 2.5 million clones, about 90% seen once. Sequencing input: naive CD4+ T cells from PBMCs. Sample subset: CD45RA+ positively selected. These receptors all come from a man younger than 30 in good health. Some clones in this sample may be carry-over from other donors' samples.

The rearrangement joins TRBV11-2 to TRBJ1-3; D uncertain. CDR1 is SGHAT, CDR2 FQNNGV, per germline. The V and J ends lost 1 base and 0 bases respectively, with 7 bases between them. The CDR3 has 15 residues. The CDR3 region is CASSLGSYSGNTIYF. For the CDR3, the DNA is TGTGCCAGCAGCTTAGGGTCCTACTCTGGAAACACCATATATTTT.

V and J are TRBV5-1 and TRBJ1-1, with 8 bases that match TRBD1. Germline V gives CDR1 SGHRS, CDR2 YFSETQ. V was clipped by 9 bases and J by 0 bases; unmatched bases: 4. The CDR3 totals 13 residues. CDR3 sequence (DNA): TGCGCCACTTCAGGGGGCCTGAACACTGAAGCTTTCTTT. As protein: CATSGGLNTEAFF.

The chain combines TRBV27 with TRBJ2-3; TRBD2 is a possible D gene (5 bases). This CDR3 has 17 amino acids. Looked up from germline, CDR1 is MNHEY and CDR2 is SMNVEV (reference sequence). V dropped 0 bases and J dropped 4 bases, with 17 bases sitting between them. The CDR3 DNA sequence: TGTGCCAGCAGTTTATCGGAGGTTAACGTATGGCCAGATACGCAGTATTTT. Translating it yields CASSLSEVNVWPDTQYF.

The genes are TRBV7-9 and TRBJ2-4; D not certain. Germline CDR1 is SEHNR and CDR2 is FQNEAQ (reference sequence). The CDR3 has 13 amino acids. The V and J ends lost 5 bases and 8 bases respectively, with 13 bases between them. The CDR3 region has the DNA TGTGCCAGCAGCCTTCCCGCAGGCCACATTCAGTACTTC. This translates into CASSLPAGHIQYF. The whole variable domain, remainder taken from reference TRBV7-9 and TRBJ2-4, is DTGVSQNPRHKITKRGQNVTFRCDPISEHNRLYWYRQTLGQGPEFLTYFQNEAQLEKSRLLSDRFSAERPKGSFSTLEIQRTEQGDSAMYLCASSLPAGHIQYFGAGTRLSVL.

The V and J genes are TRBV28 and TRBJ2-2, with 9 bases aligning to TRBD2. Germline V gene sequence: CDR1 MDHEN, CDR2 SYDVKM. The CDR3 runs 15 residues. J lost 5 bases, V lost 2 bases, and 3 bases had no gene match. CDR3 protein: CASSLGGRETGELFF. Written as DNA, the CDR3 is TGTGCCAGCAGTTTAGGCGGGAGGGAAACCGGGGAGCTGTTTTTT.

This chain joins TRBV7-6 and TRBJ1-2, with a tentative D call TRBD1 (5 bases). V was trimmed by 0 bases and J by 4 bases, leaving 12 bases between them. The CDR3 totals 15 residues. Germline assignment: CDR1 SGHVS and CDR2 FNYEAQ. The CDR3 reads CASSLAGGRAYGYTF. The CDR3 DNA reads TGTGCCAGCAGCTTAGCCGGGGGTCGTGCCTATGGCTACACCTTC.

CDR3 protein: CASSQDQEGWGNQPQHF. The CDR3 nucleotides are TGCGCCAGCAGCCAAGATCAGGAAGGATGGGGCAATCAGCCCCAGCATTTT. This chain links TRBV4-1 with TRBJ1-5; D unclear. The CDR3 loop spans 17 amino acids. Germline V gene lookup returns CDR1 MGHRA and CDR2 YSYEKL. The V gene lost 0 bases and the J gene lost 2 bases, with 14 bases spanning the gap.

The chain has TRBV10-3 and TRBJ2-7; 11 nucleotides agree with TRBD2. CDR1 is ENHRY and CDR2 is SYGVKD in the germline V gene. The CDR3 is 15 residues long. J lost 4 bases, V lost 8 bases, and 10 bases had no gene match. The CDR3 loop reads CAISGGTSGQYEQYF. CDR3 DNA: TGTGCCATCTCGGGGGGGACTAGCGGACAGTACGAGCAGTACTTC.

A single count supports this clone. The chain recombines TRBV11-1 with TRBJ2-7, with 8 bases lining up with TRBD1. V shed 4 bases, J shed 4 bases, and the junction held 3 bases outside the gene matches. Per the germline V gene, CDR1 is SGHAT and CDR2 is FQDESV (reference sequence). The CDR3 consists of 13 residues. The CDR3 region is CASSSGGGYEQYF. The CDR3 nucleotides are TGTGCCAGCAGCTCAGGGGGCGGTTACGAGCAGTACTTC.

V gene TRBV9 combines with J gene TRBJ2-1, with 11 bases aligning to TRBD2. This CDR3 contains 17 residues. V was pared by 0 bases and J by 10 bases, with 12 bases of the junction left unmatched. The V gene's germline CDR1 is SGDLS and CDR2 YYNGEE. CDR3 nucleotides: TGTGCCAGCAGCGTAGCTACGGTGGCTAGCGGGGGGTCGGAGCAGTTCTTC. It yields the protein CASSVATVASGGSEQFF.

V is TRBV18 and J is TRBJ2-1; D remains unclear. CDR3 length equals 13 residues. Trimming removed 3 bases from V and 5 bases from J, with 8 bases in between. Germline V lookup: CDR1 KGHSH, CDR2 LQKENI. DNA for the CDR3: TGTGCCAGCTCACCTTTTAGGGACAATGAGCAGTTCTTC. Protein product: CASSPFRDNEQFF.

Turning to this clone: In the same sample, other DNA sequences code for this CDR3. The chain couples TRBV28 to TRBJ2-1; D remains unclear. This CDR3 region has 12 residues. V was trimmed by 5 bases and J by 4 bases, leaving 6 bases between them. Germline V gives CDR1 MDHEN, CDR2 SYDVKM. The DNA for the CDR3 is TGTGCCAGCAGTGGGCTATACAATGAGCAGTTCTTC. It encodes CASSGLYNEQFF.

This clone was observed once. In DNA form, the CDR3 reads TGTGCCAGCAGCCAGGCGGGCAGAAGCTCCTACGAGCAGTACTTC. Translation gives CASSQAGRSSYEQYF. The chain joins TRBV7-6 to TRBJ2-7; TRBD2 is a possible D gene (5 bases). CDR3 length: 15 residues. V lost 5 bases, J lost 0 bases, and 14 bases lay in between. Germline-derived CDR1 and CDR2 are SGHVS and FNYEAQ.

This clone has just one count. V and J are TRBV2 and TRBJ2-1, with a tentative D call TRBD2 (5 bases). The V gene lost 4 bases and the J gene lost 7 bases, with 17 bases spanning the gap. The germline V gene has CDR1 SNHLY and CDR2 FYNNEI. The CDR3 consists of 15 residues. CDR3 DNA: TGTGCCAGCAGTGTTGGCGGGTCTCGGCAGAATGAGCAGTTCTTC. Translation gives CASSVGGSRQNEQFF.

This clone was picked up one time. This rearrangement joins TRBV9 to TRBJ2-7; 11 bases are a match to TRBD2. V lost 1 base and J lost 0; bases outside the gene matches: 3. The CDR3 is made up of 16 amino acids. CDR1 and CDR2 (germline): SGDLS, YYNGEE. In nucleotides, the CDR3 is TGTGCCAGCAGCGTATTTGGGACTAGCGGCTCCTACGAGCAGTACTTC. Protein sequence: CASSVFGTSGSYEQYF.

This clone appeared a single time. The CDR3 DNA is TGTGCCAGCAGTTTAAGGGACAGGGGGGACGAGCAGTACTTC. Translating it yields CASSLRDRGDEQYF. The rearrangement joins TRBV27 to TRBJ2-7; 11 nucleotides line up with TRBD1. J was trimmed by 5 bases and V by 2 bases; bases with no gene match: 2. Germline CDR1 is MNHEY and CDR2 is SMNVEV (reference sequence). The CDR3 sequence is 14 residues long.

V gene TRBV7-9 combines with J gene TRBJ2-3; D remains unclear. The CDR3 is made up of 14 amino acids. The germline V and J ends were trimmed by 1 base and 6 bases, with 11 bases remaining between them. The germline CDR1 and CDR2 sequences are SEHNR and FQNEAQ (reference sequence). This chain's CDR3 is CASSLGDYGDTQYF. CDR3 nucleotides: TGTGCCAGCAGCTTAGGAGATTACGGGGATACGCAGTATTTT.

In regard to this clone: Other DNA sequences in this sample translate to the same CDR3. V is TRBV20-1 and J is TRBJ1-1, with D unclear. V lost 6 bases and J 1 base, leaving 6 bases between the germline ends. Germline lookup yields CDR1 DFQATT and CDR2 SNEGSKA (reference sequence). This CDR3 has 11 amino acids. The CDR3 nucleotides are TGCAGTGCCTCCGGGAACACTGAAGCTTTCTTT. Protein product: CSASGNTEAFF.